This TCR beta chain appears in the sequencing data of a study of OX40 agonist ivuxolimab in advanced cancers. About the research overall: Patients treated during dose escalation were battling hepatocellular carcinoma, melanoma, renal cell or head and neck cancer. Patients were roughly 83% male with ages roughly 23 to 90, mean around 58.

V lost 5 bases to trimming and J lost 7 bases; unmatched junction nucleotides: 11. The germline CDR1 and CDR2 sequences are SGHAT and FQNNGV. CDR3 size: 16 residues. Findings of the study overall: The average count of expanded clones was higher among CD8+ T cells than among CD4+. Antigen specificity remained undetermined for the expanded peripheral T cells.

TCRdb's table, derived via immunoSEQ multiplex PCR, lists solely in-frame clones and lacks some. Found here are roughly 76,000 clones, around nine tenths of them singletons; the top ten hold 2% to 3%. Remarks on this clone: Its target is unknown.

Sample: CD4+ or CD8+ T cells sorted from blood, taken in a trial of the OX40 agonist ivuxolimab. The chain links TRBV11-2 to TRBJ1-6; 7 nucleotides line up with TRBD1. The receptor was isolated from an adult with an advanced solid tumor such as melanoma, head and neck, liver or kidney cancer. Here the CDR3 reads CASSVYRGTENSPLHF. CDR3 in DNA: TGTGCCAGCAGCGTATACCGAGGGACAGAGAATTCACCCCTCCACTTT.